The rows below give T cell receptor beta chains drawn from one sample of a study of shared clonotypes between healthy human individuals. Repertoires were generated with immunoSEQ multiplex PCR, while TCRdb's copy carries only in-frame clones and drops some. This table holds approximately 2,200,000 clones, about 93% found once. Sequencing input: naive CD8+ T cells from PBMCs. The receptors stem from a man between 18 and 35 years old in good health. Some clones in this sample may be carry-over from other donors' samples. CDR3s include the opening cysteine and the closing phenylalanine or tryptophan. A D gene is named only where the DNA matches it firmly. Not all rows give a size; the values are once, few, many and, for expanded clones, a class.

TRBV27,TRBJ2-7,NA,TRBD1,TGTGCCAGCAGCCAAAGACAGGGGACCTACGAGCAGTACTTC,CASSQRQGTYEQYF
TRBV27,TRBJ2-1,NA,NA,TGTGCCAGCAATCACCCCAGGGGACAATTAAATGAGCAGTTCTTC,CASNHPRGQLNEQFF
TRBV27,TRBJ2-7,NA,NA,TGTGCCAGCAGTTCCGGGACGGCCAGATCCGAGCAGTACTTC,CASSSGTARSEQYF
TRBV27,TRBJ2-2,NA,TRBD2,TGTGCCAGCAGCCCGGGACTAGCGTTGCTCGGGGAGCTGTTTTTT,CASSPGLALLGELFF
TRBV19,TRBJ2-7,NA,TRBD1,TGTGCCAGTAGTATAAGCGACAGGGGAGAGGAGCAGTACTTC,CASSISDRGEEQYF
TRBV2,TRBJ2-2,NA,TRBD2,TGTGCCAGCAGCCCGGGACTAGCGGGAGGGCCTACCGGGGAGCTGTTTTTT,CASSPGLAGGPTGELFF
TRBV6-6,TRBJ1-2,NA,NA,TGTGCCAGCATGGTGGGGTATGGCTACACCTTC,CASMVGYGYTF
TRBV9,TRBJ2-5,NA,TRBD1,TGTGCCAGCAGCGCACTACAGGGGAAAGAGACCCAGTACTTC,CASSALQGKETQYF
TRBV27,TRBJ2-1,NA,NA,TGTGCCAGCAGTTTAGGGAGATTCGGCAATGAGCAGTTCTTC,CASSLGRFGNEQFF
TRBV27,TRBJ2-3,NA,TRBD2,TGTGCCAGCAGGAGGCGACTAGCGGGAGGGCCGTTGACAGATACGCAGTATTTT,CASRRRLAGGPLTDTQYF
TRBV28,TRBJ1-1,NA,NA,TGTGCCAGCAGTTTATCTCGGCAGACATTGAACACTGAAGCTTTCTTT,CASSLSRQTLNTEAFF
TRBV7-9,TRBJ2-1,NA,NA,TGTGCCAGCAGCTCAGAGGGGCTAGGTGAGCAGTTCTTC,CASSSEGLGEQFF
TRBV27,TRBJ2-7,NA,NA,TGTGCCAGCAGTTTAACCAGGGCTCTAACGGGGCAGTACTTC,CASSLTRALTGQYF
TRBV9,TRBJ1-2,NA,TRBD1,TGTGCCAGCAGCGTAGTGGGGACAGCCCTCTATGGCTACACCTTC,CASSVVGTALYGYTF
TRBV28,TRBJ1-3,NA,NA,TGTGCCAGCACCGGCTCTCCTTGGTCTGGAAACACCATATATTTT,CASTGSPWSGNTIYF
TRBV27,TRBJ2-7,NA,NA,TGTGCCAGCAGCCAGCAGGCCTACTGGTTCTACGAGCAGTACTTC,CASSQQAYWFYEQYF
TRBV7-2,TRBJ2-1,NA,NA,TGTGCCAGCAGCTTAATTGGAAGTGGGGGCAATGAGCAGTTCTTC,CASSLIGSGGNEQFF
TRBV11-3,TRBJ2-1,NA,NA,TGTGCCAGCAGCCCCAGGGCCGCCTACAATGAGCAGTTCTTC,CASSPRAAYNEQFF
TRBV29-1,TRBJ1-2,NA,NA,TGCAGCGTTGTGGGCGGTTCGAACTATGGCTACACCTTC,CSVVGGSNYGYTF
TRBV29-1,TRBJ1-2,NA,NA,TGCAGCGTTGATCAAGGGGCCTATGGCTACACCTTC,CSVDQGAYGYTF
TRBV10-2,TRBJ1-1,NA,NA,TGCGCCAGCAGTGATGGGGTGGGCACTGAAGCTTTCTTT,CASSDGVGTEAFF
TRBV7-2,TRBJ2-7,NA,TRBD1,TGTGCCAGCAGCCGTCCGGACAGGGTTCTTATCTACGAGCAGTACTTC,CASSRPDRVLIYEQYF
TRBV6-5,TRBJ2-6,NA,NA,TGTGCCAGCAGTTACTCGGGGGAGGCCAACGTCCTGACTTTC,CASSYSGEANVLTF
TRBV5-6,TRBJ1-2,NA,NA,TGTGCCAGCAGCTTGGTACTTCTCAGGGGCTACACCTTC,CASSLVLLRGYTF
TRBV7-6,TRBJ2-5,NA,TRBD2,TGTGCCAGCAGCTTAGTACTTAGCGGGAAGGAGACCCAGTACTTC,CASSLVLSGKETQYF
TRBV28,TRBJ1-1,NA,NA,TGTGCCAGCAGTTTGGGGGTAGGCGAGAACACTGAAGCTTTCTTT,CASSLGVGENTEAFF
TRBV5-4,TRBJ1-1,once,NA,TGTGCCAGCAGCAGGGAGTACACTGAAGCTTTCTTT,CASSREYTEAFF
TRBV7-8,TRBJ1-3,NA,NA,TGTGCCAGCAGCTTAGGGTACGGAAACACCATATATTTT,CASSLGYGNTIYF
TRBV5-4,TRBJ2-7,NA,TRBD2,TGTGCCAGCACCTCGGGCGGGAGGGACTACGAGCAGTACTTC,CASTSGGRDYEQYF
TRBV19,TRBJ2-3,NA,NA,TGTGCCAGTAGCCCGGAGGGCCGAGTTTCAGATACGCAGTATTTT,CASSPEGRVSDTQYF
TRBV27,TRBJ2-1,NA,TRBD2,TGTGCCAGCACCCTTAGCGGGAGCTCCTACAATGAGCAGTTCTTC,CASTLSGSSYNEQFF
TRBV6-1,TRBJ2-2,NA,NA,TGTGCCGTTACATCGGGCGGGATGGTTTTCGGGGAGCTGTTTTTT,CAVTSGGMVFGELFF
TRBV27,TRBJ2-6,NA,NA,TGTGCCAGCAGTTTAAGGTCATACTCTGGGGCCAACGTCCTGACTTTC,CASSLRSYSGANVLTF
TRBV11-2,TRBJ2-1,NA,TRBD2,TGTGCCAGCAGCCTAGGAGTGGGCGGGAGTTGGAATGAGCAGTTCTTC,CASSLGVGGSWNEQFF
TRBV27,TRBJ2-7,few,TRBD1,TGTGCCAGCAGTTTCCGGGACAGCACCTACGAGCAGTACTTC,CASSFRDSTYEQYF
TRBV9,TRBJ2-5,NA,TRBD1,TGTGCCAGCAGCACCCGGACAGGGAAATTACAAGAGACCCAGTACTTC,CASSTRTGKLQETQYF
TRBV10-2,TRBJ1-1,NA,NA,TGCGCCAGCGCGACAGGATACCATGAAGCTTTCTTT,CASATGYHEAFF
TRBV19,TRBJ2-7,NA,TRBD1,TGTGCCAGTAGTCGGGACAGGGAAAACTCCTACGAGCAGTACTTC,CASSRDRENSYEQYF
TRBV5-6,TRBJ2-7,NA,NA,TGTGCCAGCAGCTTGGAGACGAAGGTCCTCTACGAGCAGTACTTC,CASSLETKVLYEQYF
TRBV29-1,TRBJ2-5,NA,NA,TGCAGCGTTGGCTTAGCGGAACCCCAAGAGACCCAGTACTTC,CSVGLAEPQETQYF
TRBV13,TRBJ2-7,NA,NA,TGTGCCAGCAGCTTACCGGGAGTAAACGACGAGCAGTACTTC,CASSLPGVNDEQYF
TRBV7-9,TRBJ1-5,NA,NA,TGTGCCAGCAGCTTAACCGGGAACCAGCCCCAGCATTTT,CASSLTGNQPQHF
TRBV5-1,TRBJ2-2,NA,NA,TGCGCCAGCAGCTTGCCTGGCGGGGAGCTGTTTTTT,CASSLPGGELFF
TRBV30,TRBJ2-7,NA,NA,TGTGCCTGGAGTTTCGGACTACGGGGGCTCGAGCAGTACTTC,CAWSFGLRGLEQYF
TRBV13,TRBJ2-1,NA,NA,TGTGCCAGCGGAAGTCAACGGGGACCGCACAATGAGCAGTTCTTC,CASGSQRGPHNEQFF
TRBV15,TRBJ2-7,NA,TRBD1,TGTGCCACCAGCACGAGGACAGGGGGTACCTACGAGCAGTACTTC,CATSTRTGGTYEQYF
TRBV4-2,TRBJ1-1,few,NA,TGTGCCAGCAGCCAAGGGAAGAACACTGAAGCTTTCTTT,CASSQGKNTEAFF
TRBV27,TRBJ1-4,NA,TRBD1,TGTGCCAGCAGCCGACGGGGACAGGGCCCTCCTAATGAAAAACTGTTTTTT,CASSRRGQGPPNEKLFF
TRBV27,TRBJ2-2,NA,TRBD2,TGTGCCAGCAGTTTATACCGCGGGGGCGGGGAGCTGTTTTTT,CASSLYRGGGELFF
TRBV7-7,TRBJ2-3,NA,NA,TGTGCCAGCTCCAACAGGGATCCCACAGATACGCAGTATTTT,CASSNRDPTDTQYF
TRBV19,TRBJ2-1,NA,TRBD2,TGTGCCAGTAGCATAGCGGGAGGGGGCTACAATGAGCAGTTCTTC,CASSIAGGGYNEQFF
TRBV25-1,TRBJ2-7,NA,NA,TGTGCCAGCAGTCGGGGTCCCTACGAGCAGTACTTC,CASSRGPYEQYF
TRBV7-8,TRBJ1-5,NA,NA,TGTGCCAGCAGCCCCGAAATAGGAGCCGCCGGGAACCAGCCCCAGCATTTT,CASSPEIGAAGNQPQHF
TRBV19,TRBJ1-5,NA,NA,TGTGCCAGTAACCTTAGGGGAGGAATGGAGGATCAGCCCCAGCATTTT,CASNLRGGMEDQPQHF